What follows describes a single T cell receptor (beta chain). What it binds is not known. The protocol was immunoSEQ multiplex PCR, while the TCRdb copy is restricted to in-frame clones and leaves out a portion. The sample consists of some 150,000 clones, approximately 86% of them appearing once. This specimen belongs to a study of T cell responses to AZD1222 COVID-19 vaccine. Overall study results and limits: The donors showed a predominance of white British ancestry and of females, with possible underestimation of clonal diversity. Mapped onto spike, vaccine-associated CD4 TCRs spanned it and were dominant at 160-218 and 743-854. Spike-specific TCR breadth and depth went up after people got two AZD1222 doses.

The material was peripheral blood, obtained 28 days after the second dose of the MenACWY control vaccine. The TCR was taken from an adult who received the MenACWY meningococcal vaccine as a control.

DNA for the CDR3: TGTGCCAGCAGCCAAGCAGGGGGGTCTGGAAACACCATATATTTT. Encoded protein: CASSQAGGSGNTIYF. The chain has TRBV4-2 and TRBJ1-3; TRBD1 aligns across 7 bases. J was trimmed by 1 base and V by 1 base; bases with no gene match: 1. CDR1 is LGHNA and CDR2 is YNFKEQ in the germline V gene. The CDR3 is made up of 15 amino acids.